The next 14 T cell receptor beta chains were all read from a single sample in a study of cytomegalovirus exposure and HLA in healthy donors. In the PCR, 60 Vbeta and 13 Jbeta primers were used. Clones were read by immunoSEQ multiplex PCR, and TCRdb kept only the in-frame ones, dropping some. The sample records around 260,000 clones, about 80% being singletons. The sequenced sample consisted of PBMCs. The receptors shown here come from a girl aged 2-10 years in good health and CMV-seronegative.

The CDR3 loop reads CASSVWGQGVRTDTQYF. CDR3 coding DNA: TGTGCCAGCAGTGTTTGGGGGCAGGGTGTGAGAACAGATACGCAGTATTTT. The chain has TRBV25-1 and TRBJ2-3; possible D gene TRBD1, 6 bases. The CDR3 length is 17 residues. Germline CDR1 reads MGHDK; CDR2 reads SYGVNS. Between the trimmed V and J ends, which lost 4 bases and 3 bases, there was a span of 20 bases.

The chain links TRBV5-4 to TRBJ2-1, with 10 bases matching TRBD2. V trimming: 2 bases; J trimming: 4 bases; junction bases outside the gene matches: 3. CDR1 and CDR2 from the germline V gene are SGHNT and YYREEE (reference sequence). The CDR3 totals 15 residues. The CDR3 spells CASSFASGSYNEQFF. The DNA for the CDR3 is TGTGCCAGCAGCTTTGCTAGCGGGAGTTACAATGAGCAGTTCTTC. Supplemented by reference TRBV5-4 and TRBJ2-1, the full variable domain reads ETGVTQSPTHLIKTRGQQVTLRCSSQSGHNTVSWYQQALGQGPQFIFQYYREEENGRGNFPPRFSGLQFPNYSSELNVNALELDDSALYLCASSFASGSYNEQFFGPGTRLTVL.

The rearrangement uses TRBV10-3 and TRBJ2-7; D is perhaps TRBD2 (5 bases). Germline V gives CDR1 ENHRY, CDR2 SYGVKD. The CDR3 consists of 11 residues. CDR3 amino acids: CCTGIDNEQYF. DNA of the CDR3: TGTTGCACGGGGATCGATAACGAGCAGTACTTC.

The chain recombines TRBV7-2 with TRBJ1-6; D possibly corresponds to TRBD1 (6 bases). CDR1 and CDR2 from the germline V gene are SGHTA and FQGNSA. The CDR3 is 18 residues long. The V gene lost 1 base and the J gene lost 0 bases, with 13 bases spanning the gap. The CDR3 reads CASSLVRAGVSYNSPLHF. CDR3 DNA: TGTGCCAGCAGCTTAGTAAGGGCAGGGGTCTCCTATAATTCACCCCTCCACTTT.

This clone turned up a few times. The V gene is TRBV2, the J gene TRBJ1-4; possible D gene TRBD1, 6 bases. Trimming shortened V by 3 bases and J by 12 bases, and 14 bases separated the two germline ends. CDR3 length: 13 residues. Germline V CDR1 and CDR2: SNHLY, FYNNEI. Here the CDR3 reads CASSDRGRGELFF. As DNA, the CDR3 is TGTGCCAGCAGTGATCGGGGGCGGGGGGAACTGTTTTTT.

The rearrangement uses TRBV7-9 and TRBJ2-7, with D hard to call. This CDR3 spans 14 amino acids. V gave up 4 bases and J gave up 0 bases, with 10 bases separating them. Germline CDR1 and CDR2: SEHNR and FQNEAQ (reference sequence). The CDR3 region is CASSSYRSSYEQYF. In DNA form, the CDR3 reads TGTGCCAGCAGCTCGTATAGGAGCTCCTACGAGCAGTACTTC.

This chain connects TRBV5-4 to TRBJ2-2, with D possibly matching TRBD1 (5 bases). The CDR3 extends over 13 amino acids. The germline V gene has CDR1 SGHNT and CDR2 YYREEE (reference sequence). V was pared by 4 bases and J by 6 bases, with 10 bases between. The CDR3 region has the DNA TGTGCCAGCAGCCAGGGCGCGCCCGGGGAGCTGTTTTTT. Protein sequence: CASSQGAPGELFF. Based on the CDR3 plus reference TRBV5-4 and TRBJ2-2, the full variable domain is ETGVTQSPTHLIKTRGQQVTLRCSSQSGHNTVSWYQQALGQGPQFIFQYYREEENGRGNFPPRFSGLQFPNYSSELNVNALELDDSALYLCASSQGAPGELFFGEGSRLTVL.

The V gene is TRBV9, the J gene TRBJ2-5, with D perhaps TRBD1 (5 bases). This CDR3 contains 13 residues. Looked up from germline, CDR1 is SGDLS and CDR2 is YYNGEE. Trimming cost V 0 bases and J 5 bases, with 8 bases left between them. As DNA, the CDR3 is TGTGCCAGCAGCGTAGACAGGTTGGAGACCCAGTACTTC. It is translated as CASSVDRLETQYF.

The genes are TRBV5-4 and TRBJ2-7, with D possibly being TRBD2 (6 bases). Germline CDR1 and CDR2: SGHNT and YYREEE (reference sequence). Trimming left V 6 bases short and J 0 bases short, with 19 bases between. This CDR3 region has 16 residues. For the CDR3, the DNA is TGTGCCAGCACCCCTGGAGGGGCGAGGAGCTCCTACGAGCAGTACTTC. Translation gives CASTPGGARSSYEQYF.

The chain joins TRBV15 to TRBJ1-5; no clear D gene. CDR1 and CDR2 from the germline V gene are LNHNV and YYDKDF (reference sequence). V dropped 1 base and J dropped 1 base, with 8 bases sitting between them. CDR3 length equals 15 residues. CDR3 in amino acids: CATSRAGWSNQPQHF. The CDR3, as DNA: TGTGCCACCAGCAGAGCCGGTTGGAGCAATCAGCCCCAGCATTTT.

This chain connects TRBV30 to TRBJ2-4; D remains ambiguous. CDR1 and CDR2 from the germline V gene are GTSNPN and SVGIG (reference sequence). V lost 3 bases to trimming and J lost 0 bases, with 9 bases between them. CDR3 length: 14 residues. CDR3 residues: CAWRARLAKNIQYF. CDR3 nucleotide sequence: TGTGCCTGGAGGGCCCGACTAGCCAAAAACATTCAGTACTTC. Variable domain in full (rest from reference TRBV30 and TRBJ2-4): SQTIHQWPATLVQPVGSPLSLECTVEGTSNPNLYWYRQAAGRGLQLLFYSVGIGQISSEVPQNLSASRPQDRQFILSSKKLLLSDSGFYLCAWRARLAKNIQYFGAGTRLSVL.

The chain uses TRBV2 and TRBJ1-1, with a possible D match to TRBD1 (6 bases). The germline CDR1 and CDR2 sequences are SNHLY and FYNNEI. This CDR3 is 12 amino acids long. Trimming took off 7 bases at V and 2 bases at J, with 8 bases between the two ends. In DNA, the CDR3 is TGTGCCAGCAAACAGGGAAACACTGAAGCTTTCTTT. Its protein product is CASKQGNTEAFF.

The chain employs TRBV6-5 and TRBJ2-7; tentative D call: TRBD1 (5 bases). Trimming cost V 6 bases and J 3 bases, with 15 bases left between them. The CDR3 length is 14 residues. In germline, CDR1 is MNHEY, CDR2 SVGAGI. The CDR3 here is CASSPLSTVYEQYF. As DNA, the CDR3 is TGTGCCAGCAGCCCTCTGTCGACAGTCTACGAGCAGTACTTC.

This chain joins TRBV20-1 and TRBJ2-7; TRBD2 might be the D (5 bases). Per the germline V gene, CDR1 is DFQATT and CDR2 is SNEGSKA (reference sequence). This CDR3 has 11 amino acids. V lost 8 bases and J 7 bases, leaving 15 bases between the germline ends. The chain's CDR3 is CSSTRITEQYF. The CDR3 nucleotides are TGCAGTTCTACTAGAATAACGGAGCAGTACTTC.